The 26 T cell receptor beta chains below come from one sample, sequenced in a study of blood T cell repertoires in COVID-19. Clones were sequenced by immunoSEQ multiplex PCR, and TCRdb holds only the in-frame ones, with some missing. The sample has approximately 360,000 clones, 88% seen once. Sequencing was carried out using PBMCs or T cells enriched from blood (not recorded which). The receptors were sampled from a woman in her twenties or thirties with acute COVID-19.

V is TRBV10-3 and J is TRBJ2-7, with TRBD2 matching over 14 bases. This CDR3 contains 16 residues. Per the germline V gene, CDR1 is ENHRY and CDR2 is SYGVKD. After removal of 4 bases from V and 6 bases from J, the junction contained 8 bases not matched to a gene. CDR3 bases: TGTGCCATCAGTGCAGGGACTAGCGGGGGAGGGCGCGAGCAGTACTTC. Its protein product is CAISAGTSGGGREQYF.

V gene TRBV28 combines with J gene TRBJ2-7, with 10 bases aligning to TRBD1. There are 12 residues in the CDR3. J lost 3 bases, V lost 11 bases, and 4 bases had no gene match. The germline CDR1 and CDR2 sequences are MDHEN and SYDVKM. CDR3 loop: CAARDRGYEQYF. In DNA form, the CDR3 reads TGTGCCGCCCGGGACAGGGGCTACGAGCAGTACTTC. Full variable domain (remainder filled in from reference TRBV28 and TRBJ2-7): DVKVTQSSRYLVKRTGEKVFLECVQDMDHENMFWYRQDPGLGLRLIYFSYDVKMKEKGDIPEGYSVSREKKERFSLILESASTNQTSMYLCAARDRGYEQYFGPGTRLTVT.

Only a few counts were recorded for this clone. J is TRBJ1-5 and V is TRBV6-5, with D perhaps matching TRBD1 (6 bases). Trimming stripped 9 bases from V and 10 bases from J, with 22 bases between. The V gene's germline CDR1 is MNHEY and CDR2 SVGAGI. There are 14 residues in the CDR3. For the CDR3, the DNA is TGTGCCAGTTCGCCGGGACACCAAAACACTCCCCAGCATTTT. Translation gives CASSPGHQNTPQHF.

The chain employs TRBV11-2 and TRBJ1-2; 10 bases line up with TRBD1. After removal of 3 bases from V and 3 bases from J, the junction contained 1 base not matched to a gene. Germline CDR1 and CDR2: SGHAT and FQNNGV. The CDR3 length is 14 residues. The CDR3 loop reads CASSLDRGDYGYTF. The DNA for the CDR3 is TGTGCCAGCAGCTTGGACAGGGGGGACTATGGCTACACCTTC.

The rearrangement links TRBV27 to TRBJ2-7; TRBD1 might be the D (7 bases). V shed 4 bases and J shed 7 bases, with 26 bases lying between them. This CDR3 spans 17 amino acids. Germline V lookup: CDR1 MNHEY, CDR2 SMNVEV (reference sequence). The CDR3 nucleotides read TGTGCCAGCAGTTCCTTACCGACTAGGGGGCGTTGGTGGGAGCAGTACTTC. It specifies CASSSLPTRGRWWEQYF.

This sequence joins TRBV7-9 and TRBJ1-4; the D gene is possibly TRBD1 (5 bases). CDR1 SEHNR and CDR2 FQNEAQ come from the germline V gene (reference sequence). The CDR3 loop spans 16 amino acids. V shed 1 base and J shed 0 bases, with 9 bases lying between them. CDR3 in amino acids: CASSLGQSATNEKLFF. The CDR3 DNA reads as TGTGCCAGCAGCTTAGGACAGAGCGCAACTAATGAAAAACTGTTTTTT.

The chain recombines TRBV11-2 with TRBJ2-1, with 9 bases identical to TRBD1. Germline V gene lookup returns CDR1 SGHAT and CDR2 FQNNGV. Germline trimming cut 4 bases from V and 6 bases from J; bases unmatched to any gene: 7. The CDR3 length is 15 residues. The CDR3 is CASSSGTGWGNEQFF. CDR3 nucleotides: TGTGCCAGCAGCTCCGGGACAGGGTGGGGCAATGAGCAGTTCTTC.

The gene calls are TRBV14 and TRBJ1-6; perhaps TRBD1 as D (5 bases). Per germline, CDR1 SGHDN and CDR2 FVKESK. Trimming took off 4 bases at V and 8 bases at J, with 15 bases between the two ends. This CDR3 region has 15 residues. Written as DNA, the CDR3 is TGTGCCAGCAGCCTGGGACTCGGGGTCTATTCACCCCTCCACTTT. This gives the protein CASSLGLGVYSPLHF.

The genes are TRBV6-5 and TRBJ1-1; D is unresolved. This CDR3 spans 14 amino acids. Germline V lookup: CDR1 MNHEY, CDR2 SVGAGI. V lost 6 bases and J 5 bases, leaving 16 bases between the germline ends. The CDR3 loop is CASSLTDTKTEAFF. Here the CDR3 DNA reads TGTGCCAGCAGCTTAACAGATACCAAAACTGAAGCTTTCTTT.

V usage is TRBV5-1 and J usage is TRBJ2-2; tentatively, D is TRBD2 (5 bases). The CDR3 has 17 amino acids. V lost 1 base, J lost 1 base, and 14 bases lay in between. The germline V gene has CDR1 SGHRS and CDR2 YFSETQ. The CDR3 here is CASSLSRGLLNTGELFF. In DNA, the CDR3 is TGCGCCAGCAGCTTGAGTCGAGGGCTTTTGAACACCGGGGAGCTGTTTTTT.

The V gene is TRBV6-1, the J gene TRBJ2-7; 7 bases align to TRBD1. The germline V gene encodes CDR1 MNHNS and CDR2 SASEGT. With 3 bases clipped from V and 7 bases from J, the junction kept 18 bases outside the gene matches. The CDR3 is 17 amino acids. The CDR3 DNA reads TGTGCCAGCAGTGATGACCCTTTGACCATCGCCAGGGGGGAGCAGTACTTC. This codes for CASSDDPLTIARGEQYF.

The chain has TRBV15 and TRBJ1-5; D unresolved. Germline-derived CDR1 and CDR2 are LNHNV and YYDKDF (reference sequence). V was clipped by 3 bases and J by 4 bases, with 4 bases between them. CDR3 length: 12 amino acids. The CDR3 DNA reads as TGTGCCACCAGCAGCGTAAATCAGCCCCAGCATTTT. Encoded protein: CATSSVNQPQHF.

The chain joins TRBV24-1 to TRBJ2-7, with 8 bases lining up with TRBD1. The CDR3 extends over 13 amino acids. V shed 9 bases and J 2 bases; nucleotides not matched to a gene: 5. Germline V gene data show CDR1 as KGHDR and CDR2 as SFDVKD. The CDR3 DNA is TGTGCCACCGGGACGGACAGGGCCTACGAGCAGTACTTC. It translates to CATGTDRAYEQYF.

This clone was observed a single time. The gene calls are TRBV12-5 and TRBJ1-2; D remains unclear. Germline CDR1 is LGHNT and CDR2 is FRNRAP. The V gene lost 1 base and the J gene lost 3 bases, with 9 bases spanning the gap. The CDR3 totals 14 residues. CDR3 loop: CASGLGATDYGYTF. The CDR3 bases are TGTGCTAGTGGTTTGGGGGCGACGGACTATGGCTACACCTTC.

CDR3 loop: CASSFGSSGVSYEQYF. The CDR3 bases are TGTGCCAGCAGCTTTGGGTCTAGCGGGGTATCCTACGAGCAGTACTTC. The chain recombines TRBV7-9 with TRBJ2-7, with TRBD2 matching over 9 bases. The V gene's germline CDR1 is SEHNR and CDR2 FQNEAQ (reference sequence). This CDR3 has 16 amino acids. Trimming took 3 bases from V and 1 from J; bases not matched to a gene: 7.

The chain combines TRBV9 with TRBJ1-5; TRBD1 is a possible D gene (6 bases). CDR1 is SGDLS, CDR2 YYNGEE, per germline. Deletions cut 3 bases from V and 0 bases from J, with 10 bases between. This CDR3 region has 15 residues. CDR3 DNA: TGTGCCAGCAGCGGACAGGATGATAGCAATCAGCCCCAGCATTTT. Protein product: CASSGQDDSNQPQHF.

This chain's CDR3 is CASHQRGGQENSYNEQFF. Here the CDR3 DNA reads TGTGCCAGTCACCAAAGGGGGGGGCAGGAGAACTCCTACAATGAGCAGTTCTTC. The V gene is TRBV19, the J gene TRBJ2-1; TRBD2 is a possible D gene (7 bases). CDR1 is LNHDA and CDR2 is SQIVND in the germline V gene (reference sequence). V lost 8 bases, J lost 0 bases, and 23 bases lay in between. This CDR3 is 18 amino acids long.

This sequence joins TRBV10-2 and TRBJ1-6; weak D call: TRBD1 (6 bases). Germline CDR1 and CDR2: WSHSY and SAAADI. CDR3 length equals 17 residues. V was shortened by 6 bases and J by 0 bases, with 15 bases between the two germline ends. The CDR3 is CASREWTVSSYNSPLHF. The CDR3 DNA reads TGCGCCAGCAGGGAATGGACAGTTAGCTCCTATAATTCACCCCTCCACTTT.

The chain is built from TRBV19 and TRBJ2-7; D call uncertain. The CDR3 is made up of 16 amino acids. CDR1 LNHDA and CDR2 SQIVND come from the germline V gene (reference sequence). Trimming left V 5 bases short and J 0 bases short, with 17 bases between. Here the CDR3 DNA reads TGTGCCAGTAGTCCGAGGCCCGGCCTGATCTCCTACGAGCAGTACTTC. Translating gives CASSPRPGLISYEQYF. Using reference TRBV19 and TRBJ2-7 for the parts outside the CDR3, the full variable domain is DGGITQSPKYLFRKEGQNVTLSCEQNLNHDAMYWYRQDPGQGLRLIYYSQIVNDFQKGDIAEGYSVSREKKESFPLTVTSAQKNPTAFYLCASSPRPGLISYEQYFGPGTRLTVT.

The chain has TRBV6-2 or TRBV6-3 and TRBJ1-5; 7 bases agree with TRBD1. CDR3 length: 17 residues. Germline lookup yields CDR1 MNHEY and CDR2 SVGEGT. J was trimmed by 5 bases and V by 4 bases; bases with no gene match: 14. This CDR3 is CASSSYLRGREDQPQHF. Written as DNA, the CDR3 is TGTGCCAGCAGTTCCTATCTAAGGGGGCGCGAGGATCAGCCCCAGCATTTT.

The J gene is TRBJ2-7, the V gene TRBV6-5, with 7 positions matching TRBD1. Per the germline V gene, CDR1 is MNHEY and CDR2 is SVGAGI. The CDR3 spans 13 residues. The J segment lost 2 bases and the V segment lost 6 bases, leaving 4 bases of the junction unmatched. CDR3 nucleotide sequence: TGTGCCAGCAGGACGGGACAGACCTACGAGCAGTACTTC. Its translation is CASRTGQTYEQYF.

The rearrangement joins TRBV27 to TRBJ1-1, with a weak D call TRBD1 (6 bases). The CDR3 totals 13 residues. V gave up 3 bases and J gave up 4 bases, with 9 bases separating them. The germline V gene encodes CDR1 MNHEY and CDR2 SMNVEV (reference sequence). The CDR3 DNA reads as TGTGCCAGCAGTTTCTACAGGGTCACTGAAGCTTTCTTT. It is translated as CASSFYRVTEAFF.

This clone was detected once. J is TRBJ2-7 and V is TRBV10-3, with D possibly being TRBD2 (5 bases). The CDR3 totals 16 residues. Trimming took 0 bases from V and 6 from J, leaving 18 bases between them. From germline, CDR1 is ENHRY and CDR2 SYGVKD. The DNA for the CDR3 is TGTGCCATCAGTGAGTCGGGCGAGGGAGCGATCCTCGAGCAGTACTTC. Protein sequence: CAISESGEGAILEQYF.

This chain connects TRBV10-2 to TRBJ1-2; tentative D call: TRBD1 (5 bases). The CDR3 contains 14 residues. In germline, CDR1 is WSHSY, CDR2 SAAADI. Between the trimmed V and J ends, which lost 5 bases and 7 bases, there was a span of 17 bases. The CDR3 DNA follows: TGCGCCAGCAGTCCCAGGGCAGGCATAGGTGGCTACACCTTC. As protein: CASSPRAGIGGYTF.

This clone has a single count. This chain links TRBV14 with TRBJ2-4; D gene uncertain. Per the germline V gene, CDR1 is SGHDN and CDR2 is FVKESK. The CDR3 spans 14 residues. V was trimmed by 3 bases and J by 1 base, leaving 7 bases between them. DNA of the CDR3: TGTGCCAGCAGCCAGAGCAGGGCCAAAAACATTCAGTACTTC. It yields the protein CASSQSRAKNIQYF.

The chain couples TRBV12-3 or TRBV12-4 to TRBJ2-3, with D uncertain. The CDR3 is 12 residues long. V gave up 8 bases and J gave up 4 bases, with 10 bases separating them. The CDR3 nucleotides read TGTGCCAGCTCGCCCTACGCAGATACGCAGTATTTT. Translation: CASSPYADTQYF.